Listed below are T cell receptor beta chains from one sample, sequenced in a study of blood T cell repertoires in COVID-19. The table came from immunoSEQ multiplex PCR; TCRdb's copy has only in-frame clones and leaves some out. The table includes hundreds of thousands of clones, roughly 91% detected once. Sequencing input: peripheral blood. The source of these receptors is a woman between 45 and 60 years old with COVID-19, enrolled during active disease. The CDR3 runs from the conserved cysteine through the conserved F or W. The D gene is left open where the match is weak. The listing skips clone size in some rows; elsewhere it reads once, few, many or a size class.

V gene	J gene	D gene	clone size	CDR3 DNA	CDR3 protein
TRBV5-1	TRBJ1-3	NA	few	TGCGCCAGCAGCTTGGATTTGAGCTCTGGAAACACCATATATTTT	CASSLDLSSGNTIYF
TRBV5-1	TRBJ1-2	NA	NA	TGCGCCAGCAGTCCACAGCCCACCACTTATGGCTACACCTTC	CASSPQPTTYGYTF
TRBV11-2	TRBJ2-2	TRBD1	NA	TGTGCCAGCAGCTTGACAGGGGGCGCCTCCGGGGAGCTGTTTTTT	CASSLTGGASGELFF
TRBV9	TRBJ2-7	NA	NA	TGTGCCAGCAGCGTAGGCGATAACTCCTACGAGCAGTACTTC	CASSVGDNSYEQYF
TRBV18	TRBJ1-2	NA	NA	TGTGCCAGCTCACCAGTGGGGGGAAGCACGAACTATGGCTACACCTTC	CASSPVGGSTNYGYTF
TRBV5-1	TRBJ2-2	NA	few	TGCGCCAGCAGCTTGGGACAGAACACCGGGGAGCTGTTTTTT	CASSLGQNTGELFF
TRBV7-8	TRBJ1-6	NA	NA	TGTGCCAGCAGCTTTACCAGGGACTATAATTCACCCCTCCACTTT	CASSFTRDYNSPLHF
TRBV6-4	TRBJ2-1	NA	NA	TGTGCCAGCAGTAAGTTCGAGGGATACAATGAGCAGTTCTTC	CASSKFEGYNEQFF
TRBV30	TRBJ1-3	NA	NA	TGTGCCTGGATCTCCGGGACTGACTACCCTGGAAACACCATATATTTT	CAWISGTDYPGNTIYF
TRBV2	TRBJ2-3	NA	NA	TGTGCCGGGGGGATTTCGAGCCCAGCAGATACGCAGTATTTT	CAGGISSPADTQYF
TRBV30	TRBJ1-3	NA	NA	TGTGCCTGGAGTGTTCTAAACACCATATATTTT	CAWSVLNTIYF
TRBV4-1	TRBJ1-3	NA	NA	TGCGCCAGCAGCTTCACAGCTGGAAACACCATATATTTT	CASSFTAGNTIYF
TRBV5-1	TRBJ2-7	TRBD2	NA	TGCGCCAGCTCCGGGACTAGCGGGGGGGCAAGCGAGCAGTACTTC	CASSGTSGGASEQYF
TRBV28	TRBJ2-3	NA	NA	TGTGCCAGCAGTCCCGGACAGGGAGGGGCAGATACGCAGTATTTT	CASSPGQGGADTQYF
TRBV27	TRBJ2-7	NA	NA	TGTGCCAGCAGTTTATCGACGAGGGCAGGGGCGTACGAGCAGTACTTC	CASSLSTRAGAYEQYF
TRBV5-4	TRBJ1-2	NA	NA	TGCGCCAGCAGCTTGAGATCAGGGGACTATGGCTACACCTTC	CASSLRSGDYGYTF
TRBV5-4	TRBJ2-6	TRBD1	once	TGTGCCAGCAGCCCCGGGACAGGTTACTCTGGGGCCAACGTCCTGACTTTC	CASSPGTGYSGANVLTF